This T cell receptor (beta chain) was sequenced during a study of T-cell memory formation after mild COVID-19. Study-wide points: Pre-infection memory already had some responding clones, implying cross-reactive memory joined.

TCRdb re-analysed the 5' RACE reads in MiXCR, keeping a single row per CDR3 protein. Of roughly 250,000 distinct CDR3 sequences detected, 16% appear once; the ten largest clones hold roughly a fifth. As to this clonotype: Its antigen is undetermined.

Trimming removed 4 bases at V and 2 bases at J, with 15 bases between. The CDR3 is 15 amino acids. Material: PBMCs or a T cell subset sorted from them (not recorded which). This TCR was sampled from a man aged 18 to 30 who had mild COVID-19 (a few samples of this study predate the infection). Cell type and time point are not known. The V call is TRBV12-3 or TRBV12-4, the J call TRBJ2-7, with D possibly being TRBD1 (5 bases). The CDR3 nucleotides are TGTGCCAGCAGTTCCCACCAGACAGCGACCTACGAGCAGTACTTC. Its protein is CASSSHQTATYEQYF.